The next 7 T cell receptor beta chains were all read from a single sample in a study of tumor-infiltrating lymphocytes in primary liver carcinoma. The investigators made TCR beta cDNA from 400 to 550 ng total RNA, using a constant-region primer. The TCR beta library was amplified through three nested multiplex PCR rounds in a modified ARM-PCR procedure. TRBV1-TRBV30 forward primers paired with a C-beta reverse primer were used in the first two PCR rounds, which ran approximately 10 cycles each. TCRdb redid the calling of the multiplex PCR reads with MiXCR, one entry per CDR3 protein. The data show about 32,000 distinct CDR3 sequences, around 74% seen once. The study co-extracted DNA and RNA from 20-30 mg of unsorted bulk tissue. Sequencing input: liver tumor tissue from sampling region 4. The subset denotes: tumor region T4, right-lateral pole. These receptors came from a man between 35 and 55 years old with primary liver carcinoma and hepatitis B virus infection.

As DNA, the CDR3 is TGTGCAATCAGCTTAACGGGATCGGGAGAATACAAGCAGTACTTC. This encodes CAISLTGSGEYKQYF. The V gene is TRBV11-1, the J gene TRBJ2-7; D is perhaps TRBD2 (6 bases). This CDR3 is 15 amino acids long. Germline V gene sequence: CDR1 SGHAT, CDR2 FQDESV (reference sequence). Complete variable domain (other parts from reference TRBV11-1 and TRBJ2-7): EAEVAQSPRYKITEKSQAVAFWCDPISGHATLYWYRQILGQGPELLVQFQDESVVDDSQLPKDRFSAERLKGVDSTLKIQPAELGDSAMYLCAISLTGSGEYKQYFGPGTRLTVT.

Of note for this clonotype: The CDR3 end shows no conserved phenylalanine or tryptophan, and so a read error is likely. J is TRBJ1-2 and V is TRBV5-1; unclear D gene. Germline CDR1 reads SGHRS; CDR2 reads YFSETQ. The CDR3 contains 13 residues. Trimming took 5 bases from V and 3 from J, leaving 11 bases between them. CDR3 DNA sequence: TGCGCCAGCAGTTTGCTGTCGGACTATGGCTACACCATC. It is translated as CASSLLSDYGYTI.

This clonotype came up a few times. A much larger clone differs from this one at a single base, so this may be a read error. The CDR3 spells CGAGYELNTEAFF. DNA of the CDR3: TGCGGCGCCGGGTACGAGCTGAACACTGAAGCTTTCTTT. The chain combines TRBV29-1 with TRBJ1-1; no clear D gene. The CDR3 totals 13 residues. CDR1 and CDR2 from the germline V gene are SQVTM and ANQGSEA.

In regard to this clonotype: At one end the junction does not follow the germline gene, possibly because of a read error. The V gene is TRBV2, the J gene TRBJ2-5; D gene ambiguous. In germline, CDR1 is SNHLY, CDR2 FYNNEI. The CDR3 consists of 12 residues. The CDR3 DNA is TGTACCAGCAGTGAAAACCAAGAGACCCACTACTTC. This gives the protein CTSSENQETHYF.

The gene calls are TRBV5-1 and TRBJ2-2; possible D gene TRBD1, 5 bases. This CDR3 comprises 15 residues. Trimming took 2 bases from V and 5 from J, leaving 13 bases between them. Germline V gene data show CDR1 as SGHRS and CDR2 as YFSETQ. The CDR3 coding sequence is TGCGCCAGCAGCTTAAGGACATGGATAACCGGGGAGCTGTTTTTT. It translates to CASSLRTWITGELFF. The full variable domain, completed using reference TRBV5-1 and TRBJ2-2, is KAGVTQTPRYLIKTRGQQVTLSCSPISGHRSVSWYQQTPGQGLQFLFEYFSETQRNKGNFPGRFSGRQFSNSRSEMNVSTLELGDSALYLCASSLRTWITGELFFGEGSRLTVL.

This clonotype was seen a handful of times. The chain employs TRBV2 and TRBJ2-1; TRBD2 might be the D (6 bases). The germline CDR1 and CDR2 sequences are SNHLY and FYNNEI. Trimming removed 4 bases at V and 10 bases at J, with 17 bases between. The CDR3 covers 14 residues. The CDR3 protein is CASSVTSGAREQFF. CDR3 nucleotide sequence: TGTGCCAGCAGTGTGACTAGTGGGGCCCGGGAGCAGTTCTTC. The full variable domain, with the rest looked up from reference TRBV2 and TRBJ2-1, is EPEVTQTPSHQVTQMGQEVILRCVPISNHLYFYWYRQILGQKVEFLVSFYNNEISEKSEIFDDQFSVERPDGSNFTLKIRSTKLEDSAMYFCASSVTSGAREQFFGPGTRLTVL.

To note about this clonotype: At one of its ends the junction is not consistent with the germline gene, which may arise from a read error. The chain uses TRBV5-6 and TRBJ2-7; perhaps TRBD2 as D (5 bases). CDR1 is SGHDT and CDR2 is YYEEEE in the germline V gene. The CDR3 covers 13 residues. The CDR3 loop is CARSPQLEGEQYF. The DNA for the CDR3 is TGTGCCAGGAGCCCACAACTAGAGGGCGAGCAATACTTC.